Listed below are T cell receptor beta chains from one sample, sequenced in a study of blood T cell repertoires in COVID-19. Measured with immunoSEQ multiplex PCR; TCRdb has only the in-frame clones, and not every one. The sample yields under 130,000 clones, over 75% seen once. Sequenced sample: peripheral blood. These receptors were taken from a human donor in a cohort sampled during active or convalescent COVID-19. CDR3s include the opening cysteine and the closing phenylalanine or tryptophan. D genes are given only for firm matches. Only some rows state a clone size, as once, few, many or a class for expanded clones.

length	V	J	size	D	DNA	CDR3
15	TRBV6-1	TRBJ1-5	-	TRBD1	TGTGCCAGCAGGGGGACAGGTTTGGGTAATCAGCCCCAGCATTTT	CASRGTGLGNQPQHF
15	TRBV2	TRBJ2-7	-	-	TGTGCCAGCATCTACCGAGGCGGAGACTCCTACGAGCAGTACTTC	CASIYRGGDSYEQYF
15	TRBV9	TRBJ1-3	-	TRBD1	TGTGCCAGCAGCGTAGAGGGGGCAAGTGGAAACACCATATATTTT	CASSVEGASGNTIYF
16	TRBV19	TRBJ2-1	-	-	TGTGCCAGTAGTATCCCAGGGTGGCCCCTTTACAATGAGCAGTTCTTC	CASSIPGWPLYNEQFF
15	TRBV28	TRBJ2-3	-	TRBD2	TGTGCCAGCACCTATAGCGGGGTAACTACAGATACGCAGTATTTT	CASTYSGVTTDTQYF
14	TRBV9	TRBJ2-1	-	-	TGTGCCAGCAGCCCGCGGGACGGACACAATGAGCAGTTCTTC	CASSPRDGHNEQFF
16	TRBV6-4	TRBJ1-2	-	TRBD1	TGTGCCAGCAGTGACCGACGGGACAGGGTTAACTATGGCTACACCTTC	CASSDRRDRVNYGYTF
14	TRBV6-2/TRBV6-3	TRBJ1-2	-	-	TGTGCCAGCAGTGGAGGAGGGTCTATCTATGGCTACACCTTC	CASSGGGSIYGYTF
15	TRBV24-1	TRBJ2-2	-	TRBD2	TGTGCCACCATGGAACGGGGGGGCCCCACCGGGGAGCTGTTTTTT	CATMERGGPTGELFF
18	TRBV6-2/TRBV6-3	TRBJ1-5	-	TRBD1	TGTGCCAGCAGCCGCAATCGGGGACAGGGGGATCCCCATCAGCCCCAGCATTTT	CASSRNRGQGDPHQPQHF
13	TRBV30	TRBJ1-1	-	TRBD1	TGTGCCTGGAGGGGGGACAGGGGCACTGAAGCTTTCTTT	CAWRGDRGTEAFF
15	TRBV7-9	TRBJ2-7	few	-	TGTGCCAGCAGCCCCAGGGGTCAGGAATCCTACGAGCAGTACTTC	CASSPRGQESYEQYF
15	TRBV18	TRBJ1-2	-	-	TGTGCCAGCTCACCCGCCCAGGGGAAGAGCTATGGCTACACCTTC	CASSPAQGKSYGYTF
20	TRBV27	TRBJ1-3	-	TRBD1	TGTGCCAGCAGTATAATTACGTGGGACAGGGGGCTATACTCTGGAAACACCATATATTTT	CASSIITWDRGLYSGNTIYF
14	TRBV10-3	TRBJ2-5	-	-	TGTGCCATCAGTGGACACGTCATCGAAGAGACCCAGTACTTC	CAISGHVIEETQYF
15	TRBV4-3	TRBJ1-1	-	TRBD1	TGCGCCAGCAGCTACGACGGACAGGGCGGAACTGAAGCTTTCTTT	CASSYDGQGGTEAFF
17	TRBV10-2	TRBJ1-2	-	TRBD1	TGCGCCAGCAGTGTGACAGGGATAAGGATGGCTAACTATGGCTACACCTTC	CASSVTGIRMANYGYTF
15	TRBV4-1	TRBJ1-1	once	-	TGCGCCAGCAGTATCTCGACAGCCCAGAACACTGAAGCTTTCTTT	CASSISTAQNTEAFF
17	TRBV19	TRBJ1-2	-	-	TGTGCCAGTACTCCGGAAAAAGTGAGGACAGTCTACTATGGCTACACCTTC	CASTPEKVRTVYYGYTF
15	TRBV6-1	TRBJ2-7	-	TRBD1	TGTGCCAGCAGTGAAGATTTGCAGGGGGTCTACGAGCAGTACTTC	CASSEDLQGVYEQYF
13	TRBV6-1	TRBJ1-1	-	-	TGTGCCAGCAGGCAGGACAGTGGCACTGAAGCTTTCTTT	CASRQDSGTEAFF
16	TRBV24-1	TRBJ1-1	-	TRBD1	TGTGCCACCAGTGGTCAGGGACAGGGCTGGAACACTGAAGCTTTCTTT	CATSGQGQGWNTEAFF
13	TRBV2	TRBJ2-7	-	-	TGTGCCAGCAGTCAGGGACTCTCCTACGAGCAGTACTTC	CASSQGLSYEQYF
14	TRBV5-8	TRBJ1-1	-	TRBD1	TGTGCCAGCAGCTACGGACAGGGGAGGACTGAAGCTTTCTTT	CASSYGQGRTEAFF
15	TRBV6-5	TRBJ1-4	-	-	TGTGCCAGCAGGACTTTATCCATACCGGCTGAAAAACTGTTTTTT	CASRTLSIPAEKLFF
15	TRBV15	TRBJ2-7	-	TRBD2	TGTGCCACCAGCAGAGGGGGGGGACCAAACTACGAGCAGTACTTC	CATSRGGGPNYEQYF
16	TRBV11-3	TRBJ2-5	-	TRBD2	TGTGCCAGCAGCCGAGGGACTAGCGGGGGAGAAGAGACCCAGTACTTC	CASSRGTSGGEETQYF
13	TRBV12-3/TRBV12-4	TRBJ1-5	-	-	TGTGCCAGCAGCCGTTCGGGGAATCAGCCCCAGCATTTT	CASSRSGNQPQHF
14	TRBV20-1	TRBJ2-4	-	-	TGCAGTGCTAGTGGCCGAGTAGCCAAAAACATTCAGTACTTC	CSASGRVAKNIQYF
14	TRBV27	TRBJ1-3	-	TRBD1	TGTGCCAGCAGTTTACAGGGGGGCGGAAACACCATATATTTT	CASSLQGGGNTIYF
15	TRBV10-3	TRBJ1-1	-	TRBD1	TGTGCCATCAGTGAGTCTGCAGGCCAGGGGGCTGAAGCTTTCTTT	CAISESAGQGAEAFF
13	TRBV6-5	TRBJ1-2	-	-	TGTGCCAGCAGCGCTAGGCCCTTATATGGCTACACCTTC	CASSARPLYGYTF
14	TRBV9	TRBJ2-7	few	-	TGTGCCAGCAGCGTAGGGGGGCAGGGGAGCGAGCAGTACTTC	CASSVGGQGSEQYF
15	TRBV25-1	TRBJ1-2	few	-	TGTGCCAGCAGGGGATCGATAGGGGGGGACTATGGCTACACCTTC	CASRGSIGGDYGYTF
15	TRBV11-2	TRBJ1-5	-	TRBD1	TGTGCCAGCAGCTTTGCAGGACAGGGGAATCAGCCCCAGCATTTT	CASSFAGQGNQPQHF
17	TRBV18	TRBJ1-4	-	TRBD1	TGTGCCAGCTCACCACGTTCCGACAGGGCCCAAAATGAAAAACTGTTTTTT	CASSPRSDRAQNEKLFF
16	TRBV24-1	TRBJ2-6	-	-	TGTGCCACCAGTGATTTGGACAGATCTGGGGCCAACGTCCTGACTTTC	CATSDLDRSGANVLTF
14	TRBV19	TRBJ1-1	-	TRBD1	TGTGCCAGTAGCAGGGACAGAGAGAACACTGAAGCTTTCTTT	CASSRDRENTEAFF
12	TRBV7-2	TRBJ1-1	few	-	TGTGCCAGCAGTTCGGTGGTCACTGAAGCTTTCTTT	CASSSVVTEAFF
13	TRBV19	TRBJ2-1	-	TRBD2	TGTGCCAGTACCCCGGGGGGGTACAATGAGCAGTTCTTC	CASTPGGYNEQFF
13	TRBV10-3	TRBJ2-7	-	TRBD1	TGTGCCATCAAGGGACAGGGGCGTTACGAGCAGTACTTC	CAIKGQGRYEQYF